This is a list of T cell receptor beta chains from one sample in a study of human T cells and chemical hapten exposure. TCRdb recomputed calls from the RACE reads with MiXCR, one row per CDR3 protein. The table records 130,000 or so distinct CDR3 sequences, approximately 9.1% of them present only once. Material for sequencing was whole blood. The source of these receptors is a male donor in good health. Some clones in this sample may be carry-over from other donors' samples. Each CDR3 is given with its conserved first and last residue. The D gene is left open where the match is weak. The size of a clone is reported for some rows only, either as once, few or many, or as a class for expanded clones.

V gene,J gene,D gene,clone size,CDR3 length,CDR3 protein,CDR3 DNA
TRBV2,TRBJ2-5,NA,few,15,CASSEGRGGFETQYF,TGTGCCAGCAGTGAGGGCAGGGGTGGATTCGAGACCCAGTACTTC
TRBV4-2,TRBJ2-7,TRBD2,few,17,CASSQEPAGLVSYEQYF,TGTGCCAGCAGCCAAGAGCCCGCGGGACTAGTTTCCTACGAGCAGTACTTC
TRBV9,TRBJ2-1,NA,NA,16,CASSPLGGGFYNEQFF,TGTGCCAGCAGCCCCCTGGGGGGCGGCTTCTACAATGAGCAGTTCTTC
TRBV4-3,TRBJ2-2,TRBD2,many,17,CASSQDDRGANTGELFF,TGCGCCAGCAGCCAAGATGATCGGGGGGCGAACACCGGGGAGCTGTTTTTT
TRBV7-6,TRBJ2-4,TRBD1,NA,16,CASSLADHRGENIQYF,TGTGCCAGCAGCTTAGCGGATCACAGGGGAGAAAACATTCAGTACTTC
TRBV11-2,TRBJ2-1,TRBD2,NA,18,CASSPSDLAGGLYNEQFF,TGTGCCAGCAGCCCCTCGGATTTGGCGGGGGGGCTCTACAATGAGCAGTTCTTC
TRBV13,TRBJ1-5,NA,many,13,CASSRRGGAPQHF,TGTGCCAGCAGCCGTAGGGGAGGCGCGCCCCAGCATTTT
TRBV4-3,TRBJ1-1,NA,NA,15,CASSQTGRGNTEAFF,TGCGCCAGCAGCCAAACAGGCAGGGGGAACACTGAAGCTTTCTTT
TRBV30,TRBJ2-7,NA,many,13,CAWRSSSSYEQYF,TGTGCCTGGAGGAGTTCGAGCTCCTACGAGCAGTACTTC
TRBV27,TRBJ1-1,NA,NA,14,CASGLGGLNTEAFF,TGTGCCAGCGGCCTGGGAGGTTTGAACACTGAAGCTTTCTTT
TRBV20-1,TRBJ2-1,NA,NA,14,CSARGDGSYNEQFF,TGCAGTGCTAGAGGGGACGGATCCTACAATGAGCAGTTCTTC
TRBV20-1,TRBJ1-1,TRBD1,few,13,CSARGDRDTEAFF,TGCAGTGCTAGAGGGGACAGGGACACTGAAGCTTTCTTT
TRBV20-1,TRBJ2-5,TRBD2,few,18,CSAITPNWKRDPQETQYF,TGCAGTGCTATAACCCCGAATTGGAAGCGGGATCCCCAAGAGACCCAGTACTTC
TRBV12-3/TRBV12-4,TRBJ1-2,TRBD1,few,17,CASTWGGQGLTNYGYTF,TGTGCCAGCACCTGGGGGGGACAGGGGTTGACTAACTATGGCTACACCTTC
TRBV11-2,TRBJ2-3,TRBD2,many,16,CASSFLAGGPTDTQYF,TGTGCCAGCAGCTTCCTAGCGGGGGGGCCTACAGATACGCAGTATTTT
TRBV4-1,TRBJ2-3,NA,many,15,CASSQLVPRTDTQYF,TGCGCCAGCAGCCAACTCGTTCCTCGCACAGATACGCAGTATTTT
TRBV12-3/TRBV12-4,TRBJ1-6,NA,few,13,CASSFNNNSPLHF,TGTGCCAGCAGTTTTAACAATAATTCACCCCTCCACTTT
TRBV11-1,TRBJ2-7,NA,many,14,CASSPRAEADEQYF,TGTGCCAGCAGCCCCCGGGCGGAGGCCGACGAGCAGTACTTC
TRBV27,TRBJ2-7,TRBD2,few,15,CASSSGLAAGYEQYF,TGTGCCAGCAGTTCAGGACTAGCGGCCGGGTACGAGCAGTACTTC
TRBV7-2,TRBJ1-5,TRBD1,few,17,CASSLAALQGANQPQHF,TGTGCCAGCAGCTTAGCGGCCCTACAGGGGGCGAATCAGCCCCAGCATTTT
TRBV9,TRBJ2-2,NA,many,12,CASSRGTGELFF,TGTGCCAGCAGCCGAGGGACCGGGGAGCTGTTTTTT
TRBV12-3/TRBV12-4,TRBJ2-3,NA,few,15,CASSLSPGAGDTQYF,TGTGCCAGCAGTTTAAGCCCGGGGGCTGGAGATACGCAGTATTTT
TRBV6-5,TRBJ1-3,NA,NA,16,CASSYALPGSGNTIYF,TGTGCCAGCAGTTACGCACTACCGGGGTCTGGAAACACCATATATTTT
TRBV11-2,TRBJ2-7,NA,many,15,CASSSLKQGPYEQYF,TGTGCCAGCAGCTCACTCAAACAGGGTCCCTACGAGCAGTACTTC
TRBV7-8,TRBJ2-3,TRBD1,many,15,CASSLGGQGTDTQYF,TGTGCCAGCAGCTTAGGGGGACAGGGCACAGATACGCAGTATTTT
TRBV7-9,TRBJ2-1,TRBD1,few,15,CASSTGQGTYNEQFF,TGTGCCAGCAGTACGGGACAGGGGACCTACAATGAGCAGTTCTTC
TRBV10-3,TRBJ1-4,NA,NA,13,CAISETTNEKLFF,TGTGCCATCAGTGAAACAACTAATGAAAAACTGTTTTTT
TRBV5-6,TRBJ1-1,NA,NA,13,CASSTEEGIEAFF,TGTGCCAGCAGCACTGAGGAGGGGATTGAAGCTTTCTTT
TRBV12-3/TRBV12-4,TRBJ2-7,TRBD2,NA,16,CASSPGTSGDSYEQYF,TGTGCCAGCAGCCCCGGGACTAGCGGGGACAGCTACGAGCAGTACTTC
TRBV4-1,TRBJ2-7,NA,few,14,CASSQDGGAYEQYF,TGCGCCAGCAGCCAAGATGGGGGCGCGTACGAGCAGTACTTC
TRBV7-8,TRBJ1-2,NA,few,13,CASSPTVNYGYTF,TGTGCCAGCAGCCCGACAGTTAACTATGGCTACACCTTC
TRBV7-9,TRBJ2-6,NA,few,14,CASSSDFTANVLTF,TGTGCCAGCAGCTCAGATTTTACGGCCAACGTCCTGACTTTC
TRBV24-1,TRBJ2-5,NA,many,14,CATSESGNQETQYF,TGTGCCACCAGTGAATCGGGGAACCAAGAGACCCAGTACTTC
TRBV29-1,TRBJ2-5,NA,few,13,CSVVGTHQETQYF,TGCAGCGTTGTAGGCACTCACCAAGAGACCCAGTACTTC
TRBV6-5,TRBJ2-1,NA,few,11,CASSYEFEQFF,TGTGCCAGCAGTTACGAATTTGAGCAGTTCTTC
TRBV29-1,TRBJ1-2,NA,few,13,CSVEKGPDYGYTF,TGCAGCGTTGAGAAAGGGCCAGACTATGGCTACACCTTC
TRBV20-1,TRBJ2-7,NA,many,14,CSARDPGFLLEQYF,TGCAGTGCTAGAGATCCGGGATTCTTACTCGAGCAGTACTTC
TRBV29-1,TRBJ2-2,NA,NA,15,CSATGGRGSTGELFF,TGCAGCGCCACCGGGGGCAGGGGCAGCACCGGGGAGCTGTTTTTT
TRBV19,TRBJ2-2,TRBD2,NA,15,CASSVGLAYTGELFF,TGTGCCAGTAGTGTAGGACTAGCTTACACCGGGGAGCTGTTTTTT
TRBV5-1,TRBJ2-7,NA,many,15,CASSLAAGPSYEQYF,TGCGCCAGCAGCTTGGCGGCAGGCCCTTCCTACGAGCAGTACTTC
TRBV12-3/TRBV12-4,TRBJ1-2,NA,few,13,CASRWTADYGYTF,TGTGCCAGCAGGTGGACAGCAGACTATGGCTACACCTTC
TRBV7-9,TRBJ1-4,TRBD1,few,15,CASAPVKGQNEKLFF,TGTGCCAGCGCCCCCGTAAAGGGACAGAATGAAAAACTGTTTTTT
TRBV7-9,TRBJ1-3,NA,few,17,CASSSILDPYSGNTIYF,TGTGCCAGCAGCTCCATCCTTGACCCGTACTCTGGAAACACCATATATTTT
TRBV12-3/TRBV12-4,TRBJ2-7,NA,few,16,CASSASRAYRSHEQYF,TGTGCCAGCAGTGCCTCCAGGGCGTATCGGTCCCACGAGCAGTACTTC
TRBV12-3/TRBV12-4,TRBJ1-1,NA,NA,13,CASSLPGMAEAFF,TGTGCCAGCAGTTTACCAGGAATGGCTGAAGCTTTCTTT
TRBV5-1,TRBJ2-1,TRBD1,NA,17,CTSSLYESGTGRNEQFF,TGCACCAGCAGCTTGTACGAATCCGGGACAGGGAGGAATGAGCAGTTCTTC
TRBV15,TRBJ1-2,NA,many,15,CATSRVIGGRDGYTF,TGTGCCACCAGCAGAGTTATAGGGGGACGGGATGGCTACACCTTC
TRBV7-6,TRBJ2-2,NA,NA,12,CASRPVTGELFF,TGTGCCAGCAGACCGGTCACCGGGGAGCTGTTTTTT
TRBV7-8,TRBJ2-5,TRBD1,NA,14,CASSLGPGGETQYF,TGTGCCAGCAGCTTAGGTCCAGGGGGAGAGACCCAGTACTTC
TRBV4-1,TRBJ2-7,NA,NA,14,CASSQDTGAYEQYF,TGCGCCAGCAGCCAAGACACGGGGGCCTACGAGCAGTACTTC
TRBV6-1,TRBJ2-1,TRBD2,NA,19,CASSEALEIAGDYGNEQFF,TGTGCCAGCAGTGAAGCCTTAGAAATAGCGGGAGATTATGGGAATGAGCAGTTCTTC
TRBV3-1,TRBJ1-1,NA,NA,12,CASSQWGGGAFF,TGTGCCAGCAGCCAATGGGGGGGGGGAGCTTTCTTT
TRBV12-3/TRBV12-4,TRBJ2-3,NA,NA,11,CASMALDTQYF,TGTGCCAGTATGGCTTTAGATACGCAGTATTTT
TRBV7-9,TRBJ2-7,TRBD1,few,15,CASSNGQGTSYEQYF,TGTGCCAGCAGCAACGGACAGGGGACAAGCTACGAGCAGTACTTC
TRBV9,TRBJ1-1,NA,few,15,CASSVARDSVTEAFF,TGTGCCAGCAGCGTAGCGAGGGACTCGGTCACTGAAGCTTTCTTT
TRBV20-1,TRBJ2-7,TRBD1,NA,14,CSARGGTGPYEQYF,TGCAGTGCTAGAGGGGGGACAGGGCCCTACGAGCAGTACTTC
TRBV29-1,TRBJ2-1,TRBD2,NA,14,CSVVPAGEVNEQFF,TGCAGCGTTGTCCCAGCGGGAGAGGTGAATGAGCAGTTCTTC
TRBV20-1,TRBJ1-5,TRBD1,many,12,CSATGGGQPQHF,TGCAGTGCTACAGGGGGCGGACAGCCCCAGCATTTT
TRBV10-1,TRBJ2-2,NA,many,16,CASSEFTMRSTGELFF,TGCGCCAGCAGTGAGTTTACTATGCGATCCACCGGGGAGCTGTTTTTT
TRBV4-3,TRBJ2-7,TRBD1,many,14,CASSPNRGLYEQYF,TGCGCCAGCAGCCCCAACAGGGGGCTCTACGAGCAGTACTTC